What follows describes a single T cell receptor beta chain. This specimen comes from a study of blood T cell repertoires in COVID-19. The V end lost 11 bases, the J end lost 5 bases, and 10 bases lay between the germline ends. CDR3 length: 11 amino acids. Germline CDR1 MNHEY, CDR2 SVGAGI. TCRdb keeps only in-frame clones here, not all; method: immunoSEQ multiplex PCR. The table lists some 490,000 clones, approximately 86% of them singletons. This receptor was obtained from a woman aged 55-69 years who had recovered from COVID-19. Specimen: PBMCs or T cells enriched from blood (not recorded which). The J gene is TRBJ1-3, the V gene TRBV6-5; the D is unclear. The CDR3 region is CAAGSRNTIYF. CDR3 sequence (DNA): TGTGCCGCGGGAAGCAGAAACACCATATATTTT.